The present entry profiles one T cell receptor beta chain with its context. The antigen remains unidentified. This table comes from immunoSEQ multiplex PCR, and its TCRdb copy is limited to in-frame clones, with some not included. The data contain fewer than 100,000 clones, over 85% of them singletons. The data belong to a study of a mutant IDH1 vaccine in newly diagnosed glioma. As for the study in general: Patients were pretreated with radiotherapy, temozolomide, or both, mostly both.

Broader study findings: Changes to the top peripheral T cell clonotypes appeared unrelated to pseudoprogression. The study observed vaccine-induced immune responses in 90% to 95% of patients.

This CDR3 is 13 amino acids long. The junction had 7 bases not matched to a gene; V was cut back by 4 bases and J by 10 bases. Looked up from germline, CDR1 is KGHSH and CDR2 is LQKENI. Time point given: baseline, week 1 (first vaccination visit). The treatment: pre-vaccination baseline after standard-of-care therapy. The sample here was PBMCs, taken from a glioma patient treated with radiotherapy, temozolomide or both. The receptor comes from a woman in her forties or fifties with glioma. The V gene is TRBV18, the J gene TRBJ2-1; TRBD2 aligns across 7 bases. DNA of the CDR3: TGTGCCAGCTCACTATTGAGGGAGGGAGAGCAGTTCTTC. It yields the protein CASSLLREGEQFF.